This T cell receptor (beta chain) was recovered during a study of metastatic and nonmetastatic thyroid tumors. Via MiXCR, TCRdb re-called the PCR reads. The sample holds approximately 17,000 clones; around a sixth are singletons and the top ten take about a fifth. This clone was observed at least ten times. V lost 4 bases and J 5 bases, leaving 11 bases between the germline ends. CDR3 length: 13 amino acids. CDR1 and CDR2 from the germline V gene are SGHAT and FQNNGV. Each patient went into thyroid surgery without having received any treatment. The sequencing sample was made of blood. This TCR was sampled from a male donor with papillary thyroid cancer or a benign thyroid nodule (not recorded which). Some clones in this sample may be carry-over from other donors' samples. The rearrangement uses TRBV11-2 and TRBJ1-1, with D perhaps matching TRBD1 (6 bases). The CDR3 coding sequence is TGTGCCAGCAGCTGGGGGCGGCAAACTGAAGCTTTCTTT. Its protein is CASSWGRQTEAFF.